This is a list of T cell receptor beta chains from one sample in a study of blood T cells in healthy people across ages. One entry per CDR3 protein, called by TCRdb with MiXCR from the 5' RACE reads. The profile covers roughly 2 million distinct CDR3 sequences, with about 49% appearing a single time and approximately 2.1% taken by the ten largest. The sequencing input was blood. Source of these receptors: a woman between 35 and 50 years old in good health. Both conserved end residues are part of each CDR3. D genes are given only for firm matches. Clone size, where shown, is once, few, many, or a class for clones that have expanded.

TRBV28	16	TRBJ2-1	TRBD1	.	TGTGCCAGCAGCCCCCCAAGGGGACAGGGGCGGAATGAGCAGTTCTTC	CASSPPRGQGRNEQFF
TRBV20-1	17	TRBJ2-3	TRBD2	.	TGCAGTGCTAGCGGGACTAGCGGGGGGGCGGGCACAGATACGCAGTATTTT	CSASGTSGGAGTDTQYF
TRBV6-2/TRBV6-3	16	TRBJ2-1	.	.	TGTGCTAGCAGTGTCCCGGGGGGCAACCTATACAATGAGCAGTTCTTC	CASSVPGGNLYNEQFF
TRBV20-1	15	TRBJ2-4	.	few	TGCAGTGCTAGCCGGGCCACAGAAGCCAAAAACATTCAGTACTTC	CSASRATEAKNIQYF
TRBV21-1	15	TRBJ1-1	.	.	TGTGCCAGCAGCAAAGCTGCCGGGGAGGGCACTGAAGCTTTCTTT	CASSKAAGEGTEAFF
TRBV29-1	17	TRBJ2-3	TRBD2	few	TGCAGCGTCGATCTAGCGGGGGCCGACGGGGGCACAGATACGCAGTATTTT	CSVDLAGADGGTDTQYF
TRBV12-5	15	TRBJ1-2	.	.	TGTGCTAGTGGCCCCAGTGGGGCAGGCAGGGATGGCTACACCTTC	CASGPSGAGRDGYTF
TRBV4-2	16	TRBJ2-1	.	.	TGTGCCAGCAGCCAAGATAAGGGGTCGACAGGGAGGGAGCAGTTCTTC	CASSQDKGSTGREQFF
TRBV7-2	16	TRBJ1-5	.	.	TGTGCCAGCAGCCACTACCCCCAGGGTGCCGGGCAGCCCCAGCATTTT	CASSHYPQGAGQPQHF
TRBV7-2	18	TRBJ2-3	TRBD1	.	TGTGCCAGCAGCTCCCCTGAGGGGGCCCGAATAATCACAGATACGCAGTATTTT	CASSSPEGARIITDTQYF
TRBV5-1	16	TRBJ2-3	.	few	TGCGCCAGCAGCTTACAGACAGGGAGGACCACAGATACGCAGTATTTT	CASSLQTGRTTDTQYF
TRBV24-1	16	TRBJ2-5	TRBD1	.	TGTGCCACCTCTGATGGTCCGGGACAGCTAAGCAATGAGCAGTACTTC	CATSDGPGQLSNEQYF
TRBV28	13	TRBJ1-4	.	.	TGTGCCAGCAGCTTTTCCATATCCGAAAAACTGTTTTTT	CASSFSISEKLFF
TRBV13	16	TRBJ1-5	TRBD1	.	TGTGCCAGCAGCTTGCAAACAGGGGGTAGCAATCAGCCCCAGCATTTT	CASSLQTGGSNQPQHF
TRBV28	14	TRBJ1-5	.	once	TGTGCCAGCAGTCCTCCGGGTCTGGATCAGCCCCAGCATTTT	CASSPPGLDQPQHF
TRBV7-2	14	TRBJ2-5	.	few	TGTGCCAGCAGTCATCGACAGACGCAAGAGACCCAGTACTTC	CASSHRQTQETQYF
TRBV9	18	TRBJ2-3	TRBD2	.	TGTGCCAGCACCTCCGGACTAGCGGGGGATTCTAGCACAGATACGCAGTATTTT	CASTSGLAGDSSTDTQYF
TRBV15	14	TRBJ2-7	TRBD1	few	TGTGCCACCAGCAGAGATCGGACAGGGAGCGAGCAGTACTTC	CATSRDRTGSEQYF
TRBV7-8	16	TRBJ2-3	.	.	TGTGCCAGCAGCCCACGAAGGGGCCTAGCCAGAGATACGCAGTATTTT	CASSPRRGLARDTQYF